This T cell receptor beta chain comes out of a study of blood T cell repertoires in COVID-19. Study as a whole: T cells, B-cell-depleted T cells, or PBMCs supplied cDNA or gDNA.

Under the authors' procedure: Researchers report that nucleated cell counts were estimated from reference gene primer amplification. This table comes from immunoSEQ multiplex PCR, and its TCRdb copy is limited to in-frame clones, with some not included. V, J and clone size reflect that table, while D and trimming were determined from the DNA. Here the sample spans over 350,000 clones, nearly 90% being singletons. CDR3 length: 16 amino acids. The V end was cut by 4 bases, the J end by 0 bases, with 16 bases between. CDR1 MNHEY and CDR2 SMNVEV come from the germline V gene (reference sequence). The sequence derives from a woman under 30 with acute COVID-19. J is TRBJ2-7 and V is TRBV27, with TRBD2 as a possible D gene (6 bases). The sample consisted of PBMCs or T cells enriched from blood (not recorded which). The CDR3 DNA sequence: TGTGCCAGCAGTTCTGTGGTACGGGAGATCTCCTACGAGCAGTACTTC. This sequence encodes CASSSVVREISYEQYF.